Below, one T cell receptor (beta chain) is given with its context. The target antigen is unknown. This sample is drawn from a study of T cell responses to AZD1222 COVID-19 vaccine. Study-wide results and caveats: The donor group comprised mostly white British people and more females; the analysis possibly underestimated clonal diversity. Unmutated regions of variants are reportedly targeted by nearly half of spike-specific TCRs.

Repertoires were generated with immunoSEQ multiplex PCR, while TCRdb's copy carries only in-frame clones and drops some. This table has approximately 170,000 clones, roughly 88% appearing once. The CDR3 runs to 15 residues. Deletions cut 5 bases from V and 2 bases from J, with 14 bases between. Germline V lookup: CDR1 LNHDA, CDR2 SQIVND (reference sequence). The receptor's source is an adult who received the AZD1222 COVID-19 vaccine. This chain uses TRBV19 with TRBJ2-3; a possible D gene is TRBD2 (6 bases). Here the sequenced sample was peripheral blood, taken 28 days after the second AZD1222 dose. CDR3 amino acids: CASSFGRLDTDTQYF. CDR3 sequence (DNA): TGTGCCAGTAGTTTCGGGAGACTAGACACAGATACGCAGTATTTT.